The 30 T cell receptor beta chains reported below all come from one sample, sequenced in a study of blood T cell repertoires in COVID-19. TCRdb keeps only in-frame clones here, not all; method: immunoSEQ multiplex PCR. The sample includes 140,000 to 150,000 clones, roughly 86% of them seen just once. Source material: PBMCs or T cells enriched from blood (not recorded which). These receptors all stem from a woman aged 45-59 years with acute COVID-19.

This chain links TRBV5-1 with TRBJ1-4, with 9 bases matching TRBD1. Germline V CDR1 and CDR2: SGHRS, YFSETQ. V was pared by 4 bases and J by 8 bases, with 12 bases of the junction left unmatched. This CDR3 has 16 residues. Here the CDR3 reads CASSAGPGQGGEKLFF. The CDR3 nucleotides are TGCGCCAGCAGCGCAGGGCCGGGACAGGGCGGGGAAAAACTGTTTTTT.

Regarding this clone: The sample carries other DNA sequences with the same CDR3. The CDR3 here is CASSIQGSYGYTF. DNA of the CDR3: TGTGCCAGTAGTATTCAGGGGTCCTATGGCTACACCTTC. J is TRBJ1-2 and V is TRBV19, with TRBD1 as a possible D gene (6 bases). The length of the CDR3 is 13 residues. The V and J ends lost 3 bases and 4 bases respectively, with 9 bases between them. Germline-derived CDR1 and CDR2 are LNHDA and SQIVND (reference sequence).

The rearrangement joins TRBV5-4 to TRBJ2-5; D is undetermined. This CDR3 is built from 14 residues. Germline lookup yields CDR1 SGHNT and CDR2 YYREEE (reference sequence). Trimming shortened V by 3 bases and J by 1 base, and 10 bases separated the two germline ends. CDR3 sequence reads: CASSSPVSQETQYF. The CDR3 nucleotides are TGTGCCAGCAGCTCCCCTGTCTCCCAAGAGACCCAGTACTTC.

The chain carries TRBV2 and TRBJ2-7; tentatively, D is TRBD2 (5 bases). Trimming removed 6 bases from V and 2 bases from J, with 17 bases in between. The CDR3 covers 15 residues. The germline gives CDR1 SNHLY, CDR2 FYNNEI. The CDR3 is CASSRTNRGPYEQYF. The CDR3 coding sequence is TGTGCCAGCAGCCGGACCAACCGAGGGCCCTACGAGCAGTACTTC.

The rearrangement joins TRBV30 to TRBJ1-5; TRBD1 matches 7 bases. The CDR3 is 12 residues long. V lost 5 bases, J lost 5 bases, and 3 bases stayed unmatched. In germline, CDR1 is GTSNPN, CDR2 SVGIG (reference sequence). Here the CDR3 reads CAWDRDDQPQHF. Here the CDR3 DNA reads TGTGCCTGGGACAGGGATGATCAGCCCCAGCATTTT.

This chain's CDR3 is CASCSNGGSTEAFF. CDR3 nucleotides: TGTGCCAGCTGTTCTAACGGGGGGAGCACTGAAGCTTTCTTT. This chain links TRBV6-5 with TRBJ1-1; possible D gene TRBD1, 5 bases. The CDR3 covers 14 residues. V dropped 8 bases and J dropped 4 bases, with 17 bases sitting between them. CDR1 and CDR2 (germline): MNHEY, SVGAGI.

The rearrangement links TRBV6-5 to TRBJ2-5; maybe TRBD1 (6 bases). CDR1 and CDR2 from the germline V gene are MNHEY and SVGAGI. V dropped 2 bases and J dropped 2 bases, with 12 bases sitting between them. This CDR3 comprises 15 residues. CDR3 in DNA: TGTGCCAGCAGTTACGGGGGCGCGTTACAAGAGACCCAGTACTTC. Translation: CASSYGGALQETQYF.

The rearrangement uses TRBV5-1 and TRBJ1-2; possible D gene TRBD1, 5 bases. The CDR3 extends over 13 amino acids. CDR1 is SGHRS, CDR2 YFSETQ, per germline. Trimming took 1 base from V and 6 from J, leaving 10 bases between them. The CDR3 loop reads CASSLLGRDGYTF. CDR3 in DNA: TGCGCCAGCAGCTTGTTGGGGCGCGATGGCTACACCTTC.

This sequence joins TRBV27 and TRBJ1-2, with 7 bases identical to TRBD1. From germline, CDR1 is MNHEY and CDR2 SMNVEV (reference sequence). Unmatched junction bases numbered 2, after V lost 0 bases and J lost 4 bases. The CDR3 loop spans 14 amino acids. CDR3 sequence reads: CASSLSWDSYGYTF. The CDR3 DNA follows: TGTGCCAGCAGTTTATCGTGGGACAGCTATGGCTACACCTTC.

The gene calls are TRBV7-3 and TRBJ2-2; TRBD2 agrees at 8 bases. The CDR3 is 15 residues long. Germline loops: CDR1 SGHTA, CDR2 FQGTGA. The J segment lost 4 bases and the V segment lost 5 bases, leaving 6 bases of the junction unmatched. CDR3 sequence (DNA): TGTGCCAGCAGCCCGGGGGGGGCGGGCACCGGGGAGCTGTTTTTT. It translates to CASSPGGAGTGELFF.

The chain has TRBV11-2 and TRBJ2-1, with 8 bases fitting TRBD1. CDR1 SGHAT and CDR2 FQNNGV come from the germline V gene. There are 14 residues in the CDR3. V shed 8 bases, J shed 8 bases, and the junction held 11 bases outside the gene matches. Here the CDR3 DNA reads TGTGCCAGCGGGGGGCGGGACAGGTGGTATGAGCAGTTCTTC. Its protein product is CASGGRDRWYEQFF.

The chain recombines TRBV2 with TRBJ1-1; 9 positions match TRBD1. V was pared by 6 bases and J by 0 bases, with 8 bases of the junction left unmatched. CDR1 is SNHLY and CDR2 is FYNNEI in the germline V gene. The CDR3 sequence is 16 residues long. The CDR3 DNA is TGTGCCAGCAGGGGACAGGGTGGGGTGATGAACACTGAAGCTTTCTTT. It is translated as CASRGQGGVMNTEAFF.

The chain combines TRBV5-1 with TRBJ1-5; 7 bases align to TRBD1. Germline V gene lookup returns CDR1 SGHRS and CDR2 YFSETQ. The length of the CDR3 is 15 residues. The V gene end was trimmed by 2 bases and the J gene end by 9 bases; junction bases not matched to a gene: 11. CDR3 sequence (DNA): TGCGCCAGCAGCTTCGGGGACAGCTCGGTTGGGCCCCAGCATTTT. This gives the protein CASSFGDSSVGPQHF.

CDR3 loop: CASSEFGTSGYNEQFF. CDR3 in DNA: TGTGCCAGCAGTGAATTTGGGACTAGCGGATACAATGAGCAGTTCTTC. The J gene is TRBJ2-1, the V gene TRBV6-1; 11 nucleotides agree with TRBD2. The germline CDR1 and CDR2 sequences are MNHNS and SASEGT. The CDR3 length is 16 residues. V trimming: 2 bases; J trimming: 4 bases; junction bases outside the gene matches: 4.

This clone was observed a single time. This chain joins TRBV29-1 and TRBJ2-3, with D uncertain. The CDR3 totals 13 residues. Trimming removed 4 bases from V and 6 bases from J, with 14 bases in between. The germline V gene has CDR1 SQVTM and CDR2 ANQGSEA. In nucleotides, the CDR3 is TGCAGCGTTGGGTGGTCAAAGAGGGATACGCAGTATTTT. This encodes CSVGWSKRDTQYF.

The chain has TRBV9 and TRBJ1-3; TRBD1 agrees at 8 bases. With V trimmed by 4 bases and J by 0 bases, 6 bases remained unmatched. The CDR3 sequence is 16 residues long. The germline V gene encodes CDR1 SGDLS and CDR2 YYNGEE. CDR3 sequence reads: CASSTGGAHSGNTIYF. DNA for the CDR3: TGTGCCAGCAGCACAGGGGGGGCTCACTCTGGAAACACCATATATTTT.

The rearrangement links TRBV5-4 to TRBJ2-1; 11 positions match TRBD2. Germline V lookup: CDR1 SGHNT, CDR2 YYREEE (reference sequence). With 4 bases clipped from V and 4 bases from J, the junction kept 7 bases outside the gene matches. The CDR3 contains 16 residues. CDR3 loop: CASSVPLAGGYNEQFF. The CDR3 coding sequence is TGTGCCAGCAGCGTACCCCTAGCGGGAGGTTACAATGAGCAGTTCTTC.

The chain employs TRBV6-5 and TRBJ1-2; D gene unclear. The CDR3 consists of 15 residues. From germline, CDR1 is MNHEY and CDR2 SVGAGI. V gave up 3 bases and J gave up 4 bases, with 15 bases separating them. The CDR3 sequence: CASSYQGRQLYGYTF. DNA for the CDR3: TGTGCCAGCAGTTATCAAGGCAGGCAACTCTATGGCTACACCTTC.

The rearrangement links TRBV5-1 to TRBJ2-7; TRBD2 aligns across 13 bases. Per the germline V gene, CDR1 is SGHRS and CDR2 is YFSETQ. The trim removed 3 bases at V and 2 bases at J, leaving 2 bases unmatched. This CDR3 contains 15 residues. The CDR3 sequence: CASSSGLAGPYEQYF. The CDR3 DNA reads TGCGCCAGCAGCTCGGGACTAGCGGGGCCCTACGAGCAGTACTTC.

The J gene is TRBJ2-6, the V gene TRBV7-3; 7 nucleotides agree with TRBD1. V lost 4 bases to trimming and J lost 0 bases; unmatched junction nucleotides: 18. Germline V gene lookup returns CDR1 SGHTA and CDR2 FQGTGA. This CDR3 spans 21 amino acids. The CDR3 protein is CASSSIRTGTEKCSGANVLTF. CDR3 DNA sequence: TGTGCCAGCAGCTCTATTCGGACCGGGACAGAAAAATGCTCTGGGGCCAACGTCCTGACTTTC.

The chain recombines TRBV11-3 with TRBJ2-5, with TRBD2 matching 8 bases. J gave up 4 bases and V 1 base, and 2 bases lay outside the gene matches. Germline values: CDR1 SGHNT, CDR2 YENEEA. The CDR3 extends over 14 amino acids. CDR3 residues: CASSLVAGGETQYF. The DNA of the CDR3 is TGTGCCAGCAGCTTAGTCGCGGGAGGAGAGACCCAGTACTTC.

The chain uses TRBV27 and TRBJ1-4; 7 bases are a match to TRBD1. This CDR3 region has 15 residues. V gave up 2 bases and J gave up 5 bases; unmatched junction bases: 5. The germline gives CDR1 MNHEY, CDR2 SMNVEV (reference sequence). CDR3 sequence (DNA): TGTGCCAGCAGTTTAAGGGACAGCCAAAATGAAAAACTGTTTTTT. Amino acid sequence: CASSLRDSQNEKLFF.

The chain combines TRBV28 with TRBJ2-7, with 10 bases matching TRBD1. CDR1 MDHEN and CDR2 SYDVKM come from the germline V gene. The V and J ends lost 4 bases and 3 bases, in that order; junction bases with no gene match: 9. This CDR3 comprises 16 residues. The CDR3 is CASSSIGQGGGYEQYF. CDR3 nucleotides: TGTGCCAGCAGTTCTATTGGACAGGGGGGCGGCTACGAGCAGTACTTC.

This chain uses TRBV20-1 with TRBJ2-1; 7 bases are shared with TRBD2. The V gene end was trimmed by 3 bases and the J gene end by 9 bases; junction bases not matched to a gene: 2. CDR1 and CDR2 from the germline V gene are DFQATT and SNEGSKA (reference sequence). The CDR3 runs 11 residues. For the CDR3, the DNA is TGCAGTGCTAGTGGCGGGGGTGAGCAGTTCTTC. The encoded protein is CSASGGGEQFF.

The chain employs TRBV2 and TRBJ1-1; perhaps TRBD1 as D (5 bases). Germline lookup yields CDR1 SNHLY and CDR2 FYNNEI. The CDR3 consists of 16 residues. V shed 1 base and J shed 4 bases, with 16 bases lying between them. This chain's CDR3 is CASSEEGRFGGTEAFF. CDR3 DNA: TGTGCCAGCAGTGAAGAGGGGAGGTTTGGGGGCACTGAAGCTTTCTTT.

DNA for the CDR3: TGTGCCAGCACCAGAGTTGGGACAGGAGAATACACTGAAGCTTTCTTT. The encoded protein is CASTRVGTGEYTEAFF. The rearrangement uses TRBV7-6 and TRBJ1-1, with TRBD1 matching over 8 bases. Trimming cost V 7 bases and J 3 bases; bases outside gene matches: 13. CDR1 SGHVS and CDR2 FNYEAQ come from the germline V gene. This CDR3 has 16 amino acids.

V gene TRBV3-1 (or the pseudogene TRBV3-2) combines with J gene TRBJ1-4; D is unresolved. The V gene lost 1 base and the J gene lost 7 bases, with 7 bases spanning the gap. Germline lookup yields CDR1 LGHDT and CDR2 YNNKEL (reference sequence). CDR3 length: 13 amino acids. CDR3 in DNA: TGTGCCAGCAGCCAAGGACACGGTGAAAAACTGTTTTTT. Protein sequence: CASSQGHGEKLFF.

The chain has TRBV19 and TRBJ1-2, with D possibly TRBD1 on 5 matching bases. Germline values: CDR1 LNHDA, CDR2 SQIVND (reference sequence). Trimming stripped 3 bases from V and 7 bases from J, with 18 bases between. This CDR3 region has 15 residues. CDR3 in amino acids: CASSILAGKFGGYTF. The CDR3 DNA reads as TGTGCCAGTAGTATCTTGGCAGGGAAATTCGGTGGCTACACCTTC.

The gene calls are TRBV19 and TRBJ2-1; 11 bases are shared with TRBD2. Germline V gene data show CDR1 as LNHDA and CDR2 as SQIVND (reference sequence). Trimming cost V 5 bases and J 9 bases; bases outside gene matches: 6. There are 14 residues in the CDR3. This CDR3 reads CASSVGLADTEQFF. CDR3 nucleotide sequence: TGTGCCAGTAGTGTGGGACTAGCGGACACTGAGCAGTTCTTC.

V is TRBV7-2 and J is TRBJ1-1; no clear D. The CDR3 contains 14 residues. Germline V gene lookup returns CDR1 SGHTA and CDR2 FQGNSA. V dropped 4 bases and J dropped 0 bases, with 9 bases sitting between them. The CDR3, as DNA: TGTGCCAGCAGCTACAGATCCATGAACACTGAAGCTTTCTTT. Amino acids: CASSYRSMNTEAFF. Based on the CDR3 plus reference TRBV7-2 and TRBJ1-1, the full variable domain is GAGVSQSPSNKVTEKGKDVELRCDPISGHTALYWYRQSLGQGLEFLIYFQGNSAPDKSGLPSDRFSAERTGGSVSTLTIQRTQQEDSAVYLCASSYRSMNTEAFFGQGTRLTVV.